This entry describes one T cell receptor (beta chain). Its antigen is not yet known. No per-base quality is available; no much larger clone lies one base away. CDR1 and CDR2, per the germline V gene (reference sequence), are LNHDA and SQIVND. The V and J ends are trimmed by 5 bases and 2 bases, leaving 12 bases between them. From its cysteine to its phenylalanine, the CDR3 spans 14 amino acids. Only the CDR3 DNA is retained, 42 bases long and in frame from the first base. Library creation used PCR. The listed sequencing device is Illumina MiSeq. The public sequencing data were trimmed at Q25 with fastp and processed into clonotypes with MiXCR by TCRdb, which kept only in-frame beta chains. Rows with one shared CDR3 protein collapse into an entry with the most common genes and DNA. Counted in this sample were 9,900 or so distinct CDR3 sequences; about a third of them appeared once. Of the sample, under 6.5% is held by the ten largest clones.

These data are taken from a study of regulatory and conventional T cells in breast cancer (dated by TCRdb to the mid-2010s). Sequencing used conventional T cells from blood. This receptor was obtained from a male donor in good health. The rearranged segments are TRBV19 and TRBJ2-5; TRBD1 is a weak D gene call, 5 bases matching. The CDR3 region reads CASSVRTLQETQYF. The sequence in DNA is TGTGCCAGTAGTGTGAGGACACTTCAAGAGACCCAGTACTTC.